This T cell receptor beta chain was identified in a study of blood T cell repertoires in COVID-19. About the research overall: Samples representing acute and convalescent COVID-19 were sourced from the United States, Italy and Spain. PBMCs, B-cell-depleted T cells, or T cells provided the cDNA or gDNA that made up the material.

Trimming removed 4 bases from V and 5 bases from J, with 19 bases in between. CDR3 size: 16 residues. Germline V gene lookup returns CDR1 LGHNA and CDR2 YSLEER. Methods used by the authors: Estimation of nucleated cell counts was performed using reference gene primer amplification. Using immunoSEQ multiplex PCR, the repertoire was profiled, and TCRdb retains in-frame clones only, with some absent. That table furnishes V, J and clone size, whereas the DNA furnished D and trimming. The sample carries fewer than 250,000 clones, 82% recorded once. This clone was recorded only once. Enrolled during active infection, Seattle patients were then followed longitudinally.

The sample comprised peripheral blood. This rearrangement joins TRBV4-3 to TRBJ2-3; tentatively, D is TRBD2 (6 bases). This sequence originates from a woman in her sixties with COVID-19, enrolled during active disease. The chain's CDR3 is CASSPAAGPEVDTQYF. In DNA form, the CDR3 reads TGCGCCAGCAGCCCAGCCGCGGGGCCAGAGGTAGATACGCAGTATTTT.